This entry lists 7 T cell receptor beta chains sequenced from one sample in a study of blood T cell repertoires in COVID-19. Using immunoSEQ multiplex PCR, the repertoire was profiled, and TCRdb retains in-frame clones only, with some absent. Counted here are 220,000 or so clones, around 80% occurring once; the ten biggest clones make up under 2%. Sample: peripheral blood. The receptor set was obtained from a woman aged 80 or over with acute or convalescent COVID-19.

This chain joins TRBV19 and TRBJ2-2; 10 bases are shared with TRBD1. From germline, CDR1 is LNHDA and CDR2 SQIVND (reference sequence). The V segment lost 1 base and the J segment 5 bases; nucleotides outside the gene matches: 7. The CDR3 is 17 amino acids. The CDR3, as DNA: TGTGCCAGTAGTATAGTGAGGCCGGGACAGGGGACCGGGGAGCTGTTTTTT. Encoded protein: CASSIVRPGQGTGELFF. The full variable domain, its missing parts supplied by reference TRBV19 and TRBJ2-2, is DGGITQSPKYLFRKEGQNVTLSCEQNLNHDAMYWYRQDPGQGLRLIYYSQIVNDFQKGDIAEGYSVSREKKESFPLTVTSAQKNPTAFYLCASSIVRPGQGTGELFFGEGSRLTVL.

The CDR3 loop reads CSASTRNTEAFF. The CDR3 nucleotides read TGCAGTGCTAGTACGAGGAACACTGAAGCTTTCTTT. The chain has TRBV20-1 and TRBJ1-1; D not resolved. Germline V gene sequence: CDR1 DFQATT, CDR2 SNEGSKA (reference sequence). Trimming shortened V by 3 bases and J by 1 base, and 6 bases separated the two germline ends. CDR3 length equals 12 residues.

This chain connects TRBV6-2 or TRBV6-3 to TRBJ2-3; TRBD2 matches at 10 bases. Germline loops: CDR1 MNHEY, CDR2 SVGEGT. The CDR3 has 21 residues. Trimming took 2 bases from V and 3 from J; bases not matched to a gene: 20. This CDR3 reads CASSYRSSGRQREGDTDTQYF. DNA for the CDR3: TGTGCCAGCAGTTACCGGTCTTCGGGTCGTCAGCGGGAGGGAGATACAGATACGCAGTATTTT.

The chain uses TRBV19 and TRBJ1-5, with D maybe TRBD1 (6 bases). This CDR3 region has 15 residues. V was clipped by 7 bases and J by 1 base, with 14 bases between them. Germline V gives CDR1 LNHDA, CDR2 SQIVND (reference sequence). CDR3 sequence (DNA): TGTGCCAGTACTGTGGGGGCTGGAAGCAATCAGCCCCAGCATTTT. This sequence encodes CASTVGAGSNQPQHF.

The V call is TRBV5-6, the J call TRBJ2-1, with TRBD2 matching 11 bases. The junction had 3 bases not matched to a gene; V was cut back by 0 bases and J by 7 bases. The V gene's germline CDR1 is SGHDT and CDR2 YYEEEE. CDR3 size: 15 residues. The CDR3, as DNA: TGTGCCAGCAGCTTGGCCCTAGCGGGGGGTAATGAGCAGTTCTTC. It yields the protein CASSLALAGGNEQFF.

This chain links TRBV7-2 with TRBJ2-2; possibly TRBD2 for D (6 bases). The germline CDR1 and CDR2 sequences are SGHTA and FQGNSA. This CDR3 spans 16 amino acids. V lost 0 bases and J lost 2, with 10 bases in between. The CDR3: CASSLAGGINTGELFF. DNA of the CDR3: TGTGCCAGCAGCTTAGCCGGCGGGATTAACACCGGGGAGCTGTTTTTT.

The chain couples TRBV2 to TRBJ1-4, with 11 bases that match TRBD1. The CDR3 covers 15 residues. V gave up 5 bases and J gave up 5 bases; unmatched junction bases: 4. The V gene's germline CDR1 is SNHLY and CDR2 FYNNEI. The CDR3 DNA reads as TGTGCCAGCAGTAGCGGGACAGGGGGGAATGAAAAACTGTTTTTT. It translates to CASSSGTGGNEKLFF.